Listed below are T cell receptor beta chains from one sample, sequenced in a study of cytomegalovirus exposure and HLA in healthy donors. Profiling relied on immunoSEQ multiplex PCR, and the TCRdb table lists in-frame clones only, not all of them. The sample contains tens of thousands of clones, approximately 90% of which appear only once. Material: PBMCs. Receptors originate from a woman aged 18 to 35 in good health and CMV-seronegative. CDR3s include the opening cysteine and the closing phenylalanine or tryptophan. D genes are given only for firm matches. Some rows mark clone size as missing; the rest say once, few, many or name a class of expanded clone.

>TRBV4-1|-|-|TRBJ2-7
TGCGCCAGCAGCCAAGCGGGACGGGACACCTACGAGCAGTACTTC
CASSQAGRDTYEQYF
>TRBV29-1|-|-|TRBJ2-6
TGCAGCGTTGAAGTCTTCGGGGTTCCGAGCTCTGGGGCCAACGTCCTGACTTTC
CSVEVFGVPSSGANVLTF
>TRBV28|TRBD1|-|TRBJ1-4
TGTGCCAGCAGTCCTCCGACAGGGCCAGGTGAAAAACTGTTTTTT
CASSPPTGPGEKLFF
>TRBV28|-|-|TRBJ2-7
TGTGCCAGCAGGCCCGACAGGAGACTCTCCTACGAGCAGTACTTC
CASRPDRRLSYEQYF
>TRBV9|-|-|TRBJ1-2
TGTGCCAGCAGCGTAGAAACAGGGAATGGCTACACCTTC
CASSVETGNGYTF
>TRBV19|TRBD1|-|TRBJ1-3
TGTGCCAGTAGCCGACAGGGGGCATCTGGAAACACCATATATTTT
CASSRQGASGNTIYF
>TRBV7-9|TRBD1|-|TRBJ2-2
TGTGCCAGCAGCTCGCAGGGGGCGAGCACCGGGGAGCTGTTTTTT
CASSSQGASTGELFF
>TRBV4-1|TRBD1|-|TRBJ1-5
TGCGCCAGCAGCCGAGGGGGGGACAGGGAACAGCCCCAGCATTTT
CASSRGGDREQPQHF
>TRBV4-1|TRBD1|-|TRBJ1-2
TGCGCCAGCAGCCAAGATAGGACAGGGGGCAGCTATGGCTACACCTTC
CASSQDRTGGSYGYTF
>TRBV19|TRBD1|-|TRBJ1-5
TGTGCCAGTAGTATTGACAGGGCAAATCAGCCCCAGCATTTT
CASSIDRANQPQHF
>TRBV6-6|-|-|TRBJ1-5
TGTGCCAGCATGGTCGGAGTTAGCAATCAGCCCCAGCATTTT
CASMVGVSNQPQHF
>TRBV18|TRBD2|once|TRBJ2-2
TGTGCCAGCTCACCAACGACTAGCGGGATCACCGGGGAGCTGTTTTTT
CASSPTTSGITGELFF
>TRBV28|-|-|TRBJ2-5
TGTGCCAGCAGTTTGCCCCAAGGGGGACGGGAGACCCAGTACTTC
CASSLPQGGRETQYF
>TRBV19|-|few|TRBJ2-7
TGTGCCAGTAGCGGATCCATTGGGGGCTCGTACGAGCAGTACTTC
CASSGSIGGSYEQYF
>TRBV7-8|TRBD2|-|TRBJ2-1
TGTGCCAGCAGCTTGCTAGCGGGAGAAAATGAGCAGTTCTTC
CASSLLAGENEQFF
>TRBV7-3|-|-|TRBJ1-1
TGTGCCAGCAGCCCCAACGGAGGGTCGAACACTGAAGCTTTCTTT
CASSPNGGSNTEAFF
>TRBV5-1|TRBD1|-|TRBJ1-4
TGCGCCAGCAGCTTGGGGACAGGTTCTAATGAAAAACTGTTTTTT
CASSLGTGSNEKLFF
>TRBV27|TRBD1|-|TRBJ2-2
TGTGCCAGCAGTTTGTTCATACCCAGGGGGACCGGGGAGCTGTTTTTT
CASSLFIPRGTGELFF
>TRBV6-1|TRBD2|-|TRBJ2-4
TGTGCCAGCAGTGGAATAAGGGGGACTAGCGGGTCTCTAGCCAAAAACATTCAGTACTTC
CASSGIRGTSGSLAKNIQYF
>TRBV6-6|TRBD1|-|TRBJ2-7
TGTGCCAGCAATGGACAGGGTCCCTACGAGCAGTACTTC
CASNGQGPYEQYF
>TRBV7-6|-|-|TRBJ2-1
TGTGCCAGCAGCTTAAAGAGCGGCGGCTCCTACAATGAGCAGTTCTTC
CASSLKSGGSYNEQFF
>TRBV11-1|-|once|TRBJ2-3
TGTGCCAGCAGCTTAGCAGGAGGGGGCGATACGCAGTATTTT
CASSLAGGGDTQYF